The clone carrying this T cell receptor (beta chain) was picked up many times. These data originate in a study of T cells in Graves' hyperthyroidism and ophthalmopathy. RNA transcripts were the template for amplifying TCR beta CDR3 regions. The HTBI primer set drove a first-round RT-PCR of the TCR CDR3. TCRdb analysed the multiplex PCR reads with MiXCR anew, one entry per CDR3 protein. The data show hundreds of thousands of distinct CDR3 sequences, 14% to 15% seen once. CDR3 length: 15 residues. Germline assignment: CDR1 SNHLY and CDR2 FYNNEI. J lost 7 bases, V lost 7 bases, and 12 bases had no gene match.

The source is a woman aged 25 to 39 with Graves' hyperthyroidism. V is TRBV2 and J is TRBJ1-5; the match to TRBD1 covers 8 bases. The sequenced sample consisted of blood. CDR3 bases: TGTGCCAGCACCGAGGGAGACAGGGGTGGGCAGCCCCAGCATTTT. It is translated as CASTEGDRGGQPQHF.